This T cell receptor (beta chain) was sequenced in a study of blood T cell repertoires in COVID-19. Study-wide context: Specimens from acute and convalescent COVID-19 originated in the United States, Italy and Spain. PBMCs, B-cell-depleted T cells, or T cells provided the cDNA or gDNA that made up the material.

Method: immunoSEQ multiplex PCR; TCRdb's copy keeps in-frame clones and lacks some. This sample has roughly 250,000 clones, with 88% found just once. The study drew participants aged about 18 to 90 years from some 25 US areas. Clinical history as reported by participants underpinned cohort assignment. Germline CDR1 reads SGHNT; CDR2 reads YYREEE (reference sequence). V was pared by 1 base and J by 2 bases, with 5 bases of the junction left unmatched. This CDR3 is built from 15 residues. The chain links TRBV5-4 to TRBJ2-7, with TRBD2 identical over 8 bases. The sample taken for sequencing was PBMCs or T cells enriched from blood (not recorded which). This clonotype was sampled from a woman aged 35 to 49 with acute COVID-19. Here the CDR3 reads CASSLKAGVTYEQYF. CDR3 nucleotide sequence: TGTGCCAGCAGCTTGAAAGCGGGAGTCACCTACGAGCAGTACTTC.